Listed below are T cell receptor beta chains from one sample, sequenced in a study of breast tumors, draining lymph nodes, adjacent tissues. TCRdb re-called the multiplex PCR reads with MiXCR, one entry per CDR3 protein. The sample lists fewer than 15,000 distinct CDR3 sequences, 62% occurring once. Material for sequencing was tumor-adjacent breast tissue. The receptors come from a female donor with breast cancer. Some clones in this sample may be carry-over from other donors' samples. CDR3s include the opening cysteine and the closing phenylalanine or tryptophan. The order of the fields is CDR3 DNA, CDR3 protein, J gene, D gene, clone size, V gene. The D gene is left open where the match is weak. Clone size appears in some rows only: once, few, many, or a class for an expanded clone.

cdr3_nt: TGTGCCACCAGCATTAGGACAGGGATTAATGAAAAACTGTTTTTT
cdr3_aa: CATSIRTGINEKLFF
j_call: TRBJ1-4
d_call: TRBD1
clone_size: -
v_call: TRBV15

cdr3_nt: TGTGCCAGTAGTGCAGGGACAGGGGGCCCTGGGGCCAACGTCCTGACTTTC
cdr3_aa: CASSAGTGGPGANVLTF
j_call: TRBJ2-6
d_call: TRBD1
clone_size: -
v_call: TRBV19

cdr3_nt: TGTGCCAGCAGTTTCCGGGGTAGCGTAACCAAAGAGACCCAGTACTTC
cdr3_aa: CASSFRGSVTKETQYF
j_call: TRBJ2-5
d_call: -
clone_size: many
v_call: TRBV12-3/TRBV12-4

cdr3_nt: TGTGCCAGCGGGTGGGAACAGAGTGAAGCTTTCTTT
cdr3_aa: CASGWEQSEAFF
j_call: TRBJ1-1
d_call: -
clone_size: -
v_call: TRBV6-5

cdr3_nt: TGTGCCAGCAGCCAAGGTGGGAGGACTGAGCAGTTCTTC
cdr3_aa: CASSQGGRTEQFF
j_call: TRBJ2-1
d_call: -
clone_size: once
v_call: TRBV25-1

cdr3_nt: TGCAGTGCTAGATCAGACATGCGGGACGTGGTTAATTCACCCCTCCACTTT
cdr3_aa: CSARSDMRDVVNSPLHF
j_call: TRBJ1-6
d_call: -
clone_size: -
v_call: TRBV20-1

cdr3_nt: TGTGCCAGCAGCCGGCCTCTTCTAGCGGGAGGGCCGGGGGAGCAGTACTTC
cdr3_aa: CASSRPLLAGGPGEQYF
j_call: TRBJ2-7
d_call: TRBD2
clone_size: medium-sized
v_call: TRBV7-3

cdr3_nt: TGCGCCAGCAGCTTGCGGCACGGCGGGGAGCTGTTTTTT
cdr3_aa: CASSLRHGGELFF
j_call: TRBJ2-2
d_call: -
clone_size: -
v_call: TRBV5-1

cdr3_nt: TGTGCCAGCAGCCGCGACCGTTGGCGTGAGCAGTTCTTC
cdr3_aa: CASSRDRWREQFF
j_call: TRBJ2-1
d_call: -
clone_size: once
v_call: TRBV7-2

cdr3_nt: TGCGGTGCGCAAGGGATTACAGGTACGCAGTATTTT
cdr3_aa: CGAQGITGTQYF
j_call: TRBJ2-3
d_call: -
clone_size: -
v_call: TRBV20-1

cdr3_nt: TGTGCCAGCAGCTTCCAGGGCGATGAGCAGTTCTTC
cdr3_aa: CASSFQGDEQFF
j_call: TRBJ2-1
d_call: -
clone_size: few
v_call: TRBV11-3

cdr3_nt: TGCGCCAGCAGCCAAGAAGGGACGTTTCCCGGGGAGCTGTTTTTT
cdr3_aa: CASSQEGTFPGELFF
j_call: TRBJ2-2
d_call: -
clone_size: many
v_call: TRBV4-1

cdr3_nt: TGCGCCAGCAGCTTAAACAGGGGGTATAACGAGCAGTACTTC
cdr3_aa: CASSLNRGYNEQYF
j_call: TRBJ2-7
d_call: TRBD1
clone_size: -
v_call: TRBV5-1

cdr3_nt: TGCAGTGCCATTAGGGGGCTGGCAGGAGCCCAATACGAGCAGTACTTC
cdr3_aa: CSAIRGLAGAQYEQYF
j_call: TRBJ2-7
d_call: TRBD1
clone_size: many
v_call: TRBV20-1

cdr3_nt: TGTGCCAGCAGCCCCAAACGACTAGCGGGAGTGGTAGATACGCAGTATTTT
cdr3_aa: CASSPKRLAGVVDTQYF
j_call: TRBJ2-3
d_call: TRBD2
clone_size: medium-sized
v_call: TRBV7-9

cdr3_nt: TGCGCCAGCAGCTCAGTGCAGGGATCCTACGAGCAGTACTTC
cdr3_aa: CASSSVQGSYEQYF
j_call: TRBJ2-7
d_call: -
clone_size: once
v_call: TRBV5-1

cdr3_nt: TGTGCCAGTATGCGGGGCTTGAACTATGGCTACACCTTC
cdr3_aa: CASMRGLNYGYTF
j_call: TRBJ1-2
d_call: -
clone_size: -
v_call: TRBV19

cdr3_nt: TGTGCCAGCAGCTTAATGAGCTACGAGCAGTACTTT
cdr3_aa: CASSLMSYEQYF
j_call: TRBJ2-7
d_call: -
clone_size: -
v_call: TRBV7-2

cdr3_nt: TGTGCCATCAGGCCCGGGACTAACACCGGGGAGCTGTTTTTT
cdr3_aa: CAIRPGTNTGELFF
j_call: TRBJ2-2
d_call: -
clone_size: -
v_call: TRBV10-3

cdr3_nt: TGTGCCTGGAAACGGGATAATAGCAATCAGCCCCAGCATTTT
cdr3_aa: CAWKRDNSNQPQHF
j_call: TRBJ1-5
d_call: -
clone_size: many
v_call: TRBV30

cdr3_nt: TGTGCCAGCAGCGGAATCCGGGACAGGAACACCGGGGAGCTGTTTTTT
cdr3_aa: CASSGIRDRNTGELFF
j_call: TRBJ2-2
d_call: TRBD1
clone_size: -
v_call: TRBV5-8

cdr3_nt: TGCGCCAGCACTTTAGATTATGGCACCCCAGGCGAAAAACTGTTTTTT
cdr3_aa: CASTLDYGTPGEKLFF
j_call: TRBJ1-4
d_call: -
clone_size: -
v_call: TRBV5-1

cdr3_nt: TGCAGTGCCCCAGGGTGGGACATAGATACGCAGTATTTT
cdr3_aa: CSAPGWDIDTQYF
j_call: TRBJ2-3
d_call: -
clone_size: -
v_call: TRBV20-1

cdr3_nt: TGTGCCAGCAGCCTGGACAGACGAGGGGAAAGACATTTT
cdr3_aa: CASSLDRRGERHF
j_call: TRBJ1-5
d_call: -
clone_size: -
v_call: TRBV12-3/TRBV12-4

cdr3_nt: TGTGCCACCAGTGACATTAGGACTAGCGGGAGGAACACCGGGGAGCTGTTTTTT
cdr3_aa: CATSDIRTSGRNTGELFF
j_call: TRBJ2-2
d_call: TRBD2
clone_size: -
v_call: TRBV24-1

cdr3_nt: TGTGCCAGCAGCGATCCGGGAGTTACTGGCTACACCTTC
cdr3_aa: CASSDPGVTGYTF
j_call: TRBJ1-2
d_call: -
clone_size: -
v_call: TRBV7-3

cdr3_nt: TGTGCCAGCAGCCCAGGGCCTGGGGCCAACGTCCTGACTTTC
cdr3_aa: CASSPGPGANVLTF
j_call: TRBJ2-6
d_call: -
clone_size: once
v_call: TRBV6-4

cdr3_nt: TGTGCCACCAGTGACCCCCTTCGGAACACCGGGGAGCTGTTTTTT
cdr3_aa: CATSDPLRNTGELFF
j_call: TRBJ2-2
d_call: -
clone_size: -
v_call: TRBV24-1

cdr3_nt: TGTGCCAGTAGTATGAGGGGACAGGGGGTCTATGGCTACACCTTC
cdr3_aa: CASSMRGQGVYGYTF
j_call: TRBJ1-2
d_call: TRBD1
clone_size: -
v_call: TRBV19

cdr3_nt: TGTGCCAGCACCCAATTGAAGCGGAACGAGCAGTACTTC
cdr3_aa: CASTQLKRNEQYF
j_call: TRBJ2-7
d_call: -
clone_size: -
v_call: TRBV16

cdr3_nt: TGTGCCAGCAGTGAAGCAGTTTACAATGAGCAGTTCTTC
cdr3_aa: CASSEAVYNEQFF
j_call: TRBJ2-1
d_call: -
clone_size: -
v_call: TRBV2

cdr3_nt: TGTGCCAGCAGCTTAAGACTTGCCTACAATGAGCAGTTCTTC
cdr3_aa: CASSLRLAYNEQFF
j_call: TRBJ2-1
d_call: -
clone_size: -
v_call: TRBV7-8

cdr3_nt: TGTGCCAGCAGTTACTCGGCAGTATCCGGGGAGCTGTTTTTT
cdr3_aa: CASSYSAVSGELFF
j_call: TRBJ2-2
d_call: -
clone_size: -
v_call: TRBV6-6

cdr3_nt: TGTGCCAGCAGAAGGGACTCCCAGGGGGGCGAGCAGTACTTC
cdr3_aa: CASRRDSQGGEQYF
j_call: TRBJ2-7
d_call: -
clone_size: large
v_call: TRBV6-5

cdr3_nt: TGCGCCAGCAGTGAGATCAACCATAAAGGTGAAGCTTTCTTT
cdr3_aa: CASSEINHKGEAFF
j_call: TRBJ1-1
d_call: -
clone_size: many
v_call: TRBV10-2

cdr3_nt: TGTGCCAGCAGCTTAGGGAGCGGGGGTACTTACAATGAGCAGTTCTTC
cdr3_aa: CASSLGSGGTYNEQFF
j_call: TRBJ2-1
d_call: TRBD2
clone_size: -
v_call: TRBV7-2

cdr3_nt: TGCAGTGCTAGGGACAGGGTCTCCTACACTGAGCAGTTCTTC
cdr3_aa: CSARDRVSYTEQFF
j_call: TRBJ2-1
d_call: TRBD1
clone_size: -
v_call: TRBV20-1

cdr3_nt: TGTGCCAGCAGCCAAGGCCTAGCCTCCTACGAGCAGTACTTC
cdr3_aa: CASSQGLASYEQYF
j_call: TRBJ2-7
d_call: -
clone_size: -
v_call: TRBV4-2

cdr3_nt: -
cdr3_aa: CASSFYICSATYSSYEQYF
j_call: TRBJ2-7
d_call: -
clone_size: few
v_call: TRBV5-6

cdr3_nt: TGTGCCAGCAGCTTAGTCGAAGGGTATGGTTCACCCCTCCACTTT
cdr3_aa: CASSLVEGYGSPLHF
j_call: TRBJ1-6
d_call: -
clone_size: -
v_call: TRBV11-2

cdr3_nt: TGCAGCGTTGGGGGGGGGACAGACACAGATACGCAGTATTTT
cdr3_aa: CSVGGGTDTDTQYF
j_call: TRBJ2-3
d_call: -
clone_size: -
v_call: TRBV29-1

cdr3_nt: TGTGCCAGCAGCTTATCCGGGAATGAGCAGTTCTTC
cdr3_aa: CASSLSGNEQFF
j_call: TRBJ2-1
d_call: -
clone_size: -
v_call: TRBV7-3

cdr3_nt: TGTGCCAGCAGCTCAATGACTAGCGGGTCGGAGCAGTTCTTC
cdr3_aa: CASSSMTSGSEQFF
j_call: TRBJ2-1
d_call: TRBD2
clone_size: medium-sized
v_call: TRBV7-6

cdr3_nt: TGTGCCAGCACGGGAGGGGGGGGGGGCGAAAAACTGTTTTTT
cdr3_aa: CASTGGGGGEKLFF
j_call: TRBJ1-4
d_call: -
clone_size: -
v_call: TRBV2

cdr3_nt: TGCGCCAGCAGCTTGGTCGGGACAGGGAAATTCTATGGCTACACCTTC
cdr3_aa: CASSLVGTGKFYGYTF
j_call: TRBJ1-2
d_call: TRBD1
clone_size: -
v_call: TRBV5-1

cdr3_nt: TGCAGCGTGCGAAGGGGGGCATCGGCAGATACGCAGTATTTT
cdr3_aa: CSVRRGASADTQYF
j_call: TRBJ2-3
d_call: -
clone_size: -
v_call: TRBV29-1

cdr3_nt: TGTGCCAGCAGTTCCGGGACAGGGGTAGGGTATGGCTACACCTTC
cdr3_aa: CASSSGTGVGYGYTF
j_call: TRBJ1-2
d_call: TRBD1
clone_size: -
v_call: TRBV27

cdr3_nt: TGCAGTGCTAGTAAGGGAGAGACCCAGTACTTC
cdr3_aa: CSASKGETQYF
j_call: TRBJ2-5
d_call: -
clone_size: few
v_call: TRBV20-1

cdr3_nt: TGTGCCAGCAGCTTAGCAGGGAAAACCTACGAGCAGTACTTC
cdr3_aa: CASSLAGKTYEQYF
j_call: TRBJ2-7
d_call: -
clone_size: -
v_call: TRBV11-2

cdr3_nt: TGTGCCATCAGTGAGTCGGGGGGCCCAGATACGCAGTATTTT
cdr3_aa: CAISESGGPDTQYF
j_call: TRBJ2-3
d_call: -
clone_size: -
v_call: TRBV10-3

cdr3_nt: TGTGCCAGCAGCACCGGACAGCCCTATGGCTACACCTTC
cdr3_aa: CASSTGQPYGYTF
j_call: TRBJ1-2
d_call: -
clone_size: once
v_call: TRBV5-5

cdr3_nt: TGCAGCGTTGTAAGGGGGCTAGATGAGCAGTTCTTC
cdr3_aa: CSVVRGLDEQFF
j_call: TRBJ2-1
d_call: TRBD1
clone_size: -
v_call: TRBV29-1

cdr3_nt: TGCAGTGCTGATTCACCACTAGCGGGAGAATCGGGCAATGAGCAGTTCTTC
cdr3_aa: CSADSPLAGESGNEQFF
j_call: TRBJ2-1
d_call: TRBD2
clone_size: -
v_call: TRBV20-1

cdr3_nt: TGCGCCAGCAGCTTAGGGGCAGACGAGCACTACTTC
cdr3_aa: CASSLGADEHYF
j_call: TRBJ2-7
d_call: -
clone_size: -
v_call: TRBV5-1

cdr3_nt: TGCAGTGCTAATTCGGACGTCTACGAGCAGTACTTC
cdr3_aa: CSANSDVYEQYF
j_call: TRBJ2-7
d_call: -
clone_size: medium-sized
v_call: TRBV20-1

cdr3_nt: TGTGCCAGCAGCTTAGATCTGGGCCATACGCAGTATTTT
cdr3_aa: CASSLDLGHTQYF
j_call: TRBJ2-3
d_call: -
clone_size: -
v_call: TRBV7-2